This T cell receptor beta chain was obtained from a study of chemoradiotherapy in HPV16-positive cancers. Study findings and constraints: Candidate HPV-specific clones and E7-related TCR motifs grew in tumor during treatment.

This CDR3 has 12 residues. V was cut by 4 bases and J by 12 bases, with 13 bases left in between. In germline, CDR1 is MNHEY, CDR2 SVGAGI. Measured with immunoSEQ multiplex PCR; TCRdb has only the in-frame clones, and not every one. The data contain roughly 70,000 clones, about nine tenths of them seen just once; the ten biggest clones take up over 4%. This clone was detected a few times. Its cognate antigen is unknown. This chain uses TRBV6-5 with TRBJ2-1; D is possibly TRBD1 (5 bases). This clonotype was sampled from a human donor with HPV-associated anogenital cancer. The sequenced sample was blood, obtained from a patient who underwent chemoradiotherapy. The CDR3 DNA reads TGTGCCAGCAGTTCTCCCCGACAGCTGCAGTTCTTC. Encoded protein: CASSSPRQLQFF.